This T cell receptor beta chain stems from a study of blood T cell repertoires in COVID-19. The data were produced by immunoSEQ multiplex PCR, yet TCRdb's version contains in-frame clones alone and is incomplete. Here the sample spans tens of thousands of clones, roughly 91% being singletons. This CDR3 region has 13 residues. The source of this sequence is a man in his fifties with active COVID-19. The gene calls are TRBV12-2 and TRBJ2-7; the DNA was not used to check the table's D call, TRBD2. TRBV12-2 represents a pseudogene. Sequenced: peripheral blood. CDR3 coding DNA: TGTGCAAGTCGCTTAAACTCTTCCTACGAGCAGTACTTC. Amino acids: CASRLNSSYEQYF.